A selection of T cell receptor beta chains follows, all from one sample in a study of cytomegalovirus exposure and HLA in healthy donors. TCRdb keeps only in-frame clones here, not all; method: immunoSEQ multiplex PCR. The sample includes around 170,000 clones, more than 75% seen only once; the top ten take roughly 3%. Sequencing used PBMCs. The receptors were gathered from a man aged 18 to 29 in good health and CMV-seronegative. The CDR3 runs from the conserved cysteine through the conserved F or W. The D gene is left open where the match is weak.

d_gene: TRBD1
j_gene: TRBJ1-2
v_gene: TRBV6-5
CDR3nt: TGTGCCAGCAGTTATGGACAGGGTCGGGGCTACACCTTC
CDR3aa: CASSYGQGRGYTF

d_gene: NA
j_gene: TRBJ1-5
v_gene: TRBV7-9
CDR3nt: TGTGCCAGCAGCTTAGGAGGAGATAGCAATCAGCCCCAGCATTTT
CDR3aa: CASSLGGDSNQPQHF

d_gene: TRBD1
j_gene: TRBJ2-7
v_gene: TRBV6-5
CDR3nt: TGTGCCAGCAGTTGGACAGGGGTGGGCTACGAGCAGTACTTC
CDR3aa: CASSWTGVGYEQYF

d_gene: NA
j_gene: TRBJ2-5
v_gene: TRBV2
CDR3nt: TGTGCCAGCAGTGAAGCGGGGGGGCGAGGGACCCAGTACTTC
CDR3aa: CASSEAGGRGTQYF

d_gene: NA
j_gene: TRBJ1-2
v_gene: TRBV28
CDR3nt: TGTGCCAGCAGTTCGTCCCGGGACATTTTCAATAACTATGGCTACACCTTC
CDR3aa: CASSSSRDIFNNYGYTF

d_gene: NA
j_gene: TRBJ2-5
v_gene: TRBV2
CDR3nt: TGTGCCAGCAGTGAGCGGGTTGTTGGCGAGACCCAGTACTTC
CDR3aa: CASSERVVGETQYF

d_gene: NA
j_gene: TRBJ1-1
v_gene: TRBV15
CDR3nt: TGTGCCACCAGCAGAGATCCCCGGATATCGACAGCTATTGAAGCTTTCTTT
CDR3aa: CATSRDPRISTAIEAFF

d_gene: TRBD2
j_gene: TRBJ2-5
v_gene: TRBV9
CDR3nt: TGTGCCAGCAGCGCGAGGGGGCGACTAGCGGGCCGGCAAGAGACCCAGTACTTC
CDR3aa: CASSARGRLAGRQETQYF

d_gene: NA
j_gene: TRBJ1-5
v_gene: TRBV28
CDR3nt: TGTGCCAGCAGTTTGCCGGGGAATCAGCCCCAGCATTTT
CDR3aa: CASSLPGNQPQHF

d_gene: TRBD1
j_gene: TRBJ2-7
v_gene: TRBV5-8
CDR3nt: TGTGCCAGCAGCCTGGACAGGGTTGCATACGAGCAGTACTTC
CDR3aa: CASSLDRVAYEQYF